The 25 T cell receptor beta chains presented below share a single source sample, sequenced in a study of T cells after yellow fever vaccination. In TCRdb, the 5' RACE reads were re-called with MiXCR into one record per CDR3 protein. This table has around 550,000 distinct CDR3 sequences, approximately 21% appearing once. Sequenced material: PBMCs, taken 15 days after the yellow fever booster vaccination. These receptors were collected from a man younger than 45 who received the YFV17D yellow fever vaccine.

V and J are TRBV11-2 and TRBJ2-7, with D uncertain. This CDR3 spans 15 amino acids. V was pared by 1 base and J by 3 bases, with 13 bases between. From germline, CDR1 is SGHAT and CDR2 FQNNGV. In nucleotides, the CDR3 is TGTGCCAGCAGCTTAGGATTGGGTCCCCTCTACGAGCAGTACTTC. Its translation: CASSLGLGPLYEQYF.

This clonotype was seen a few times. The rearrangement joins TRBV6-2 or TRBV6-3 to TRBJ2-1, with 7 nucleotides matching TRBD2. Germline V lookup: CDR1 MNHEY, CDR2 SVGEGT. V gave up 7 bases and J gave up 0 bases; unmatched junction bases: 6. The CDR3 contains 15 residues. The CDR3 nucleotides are TGTGCCAGCACAGGACTAGTTGGCTCCTACAATGAGCAGTTCTTC. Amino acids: CASTGLVGSYNEQFF.

CDR3 nucleotide sequence: TGTGCCAGCAGGACCGGGACAGGTGTCTACGAGCAGTACTTC. Translated, it gives CASRTGTGVYEQYF. The gene calls are TRBV6-5 and TRBJ2-7; 8 nucleotides agree with TRBD1. The germline V gene encodes CDR1 MNHEY and CDR2 SVGAGI. The J segment lost 3 bases and the V segment lost 6 bases, leaving 7 bases of the junction unmatched. The CDR3 spans 14 residues.

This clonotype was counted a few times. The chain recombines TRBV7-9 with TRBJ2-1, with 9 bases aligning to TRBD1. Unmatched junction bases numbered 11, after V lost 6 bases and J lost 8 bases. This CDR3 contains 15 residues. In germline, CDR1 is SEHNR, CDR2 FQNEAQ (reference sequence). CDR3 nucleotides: TGTGCCAGCAGGATAACCGGGACAGGGATCGATGAGCAGTTCTTC. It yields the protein CASRITGTGIDEQFF.

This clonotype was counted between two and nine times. The CDR3: CSASRRVGDTQYF. The CDR3 coding sequence is TGCAGTGCTAGTCGGCGGGTCGGAGATACGCAGTATTTT. The chain recombines TRBV20-1 with TRBJ2-3; possibly TRBD2 for D (5 bases). Germline CDR1 and CDR2: DFQATT and SNEGSKA (reference sequence). V was clipped by 3 bases and J by 5 bases, with 12 bases between them. CDR3 length: 13 amino acids.

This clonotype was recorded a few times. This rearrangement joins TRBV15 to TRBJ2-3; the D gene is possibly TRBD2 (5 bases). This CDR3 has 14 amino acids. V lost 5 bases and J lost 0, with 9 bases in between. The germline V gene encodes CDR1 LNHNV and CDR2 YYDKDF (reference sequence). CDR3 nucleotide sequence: TGTGCCACCAGCGAGGGATCGAGCACAGATACGCAGTATTTT. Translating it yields CATSEGSSTDTQYF.

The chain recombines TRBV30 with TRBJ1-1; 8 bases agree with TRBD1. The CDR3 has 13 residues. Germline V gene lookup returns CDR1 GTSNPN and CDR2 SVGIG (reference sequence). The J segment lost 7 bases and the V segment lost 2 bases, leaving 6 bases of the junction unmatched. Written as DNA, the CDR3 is TGTGCCTGGAGTTCGGACAGGGACGGTGAAGCTTTCTTT. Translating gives CAWSSDRDGEAFF.

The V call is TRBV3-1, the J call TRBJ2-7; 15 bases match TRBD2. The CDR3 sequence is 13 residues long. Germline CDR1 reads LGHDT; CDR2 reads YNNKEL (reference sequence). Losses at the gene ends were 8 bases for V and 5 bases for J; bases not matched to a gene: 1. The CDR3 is CASGTSGRNEQYF. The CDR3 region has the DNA TGTGCCAGCGGGACTAGCGGGAGGAACGAGCAGTACTTC.

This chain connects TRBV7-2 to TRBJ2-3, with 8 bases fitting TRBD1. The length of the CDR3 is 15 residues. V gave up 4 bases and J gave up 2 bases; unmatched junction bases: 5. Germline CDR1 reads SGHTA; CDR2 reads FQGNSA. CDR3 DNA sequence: TGTGCCAGCAGCTCAGACAGGGGACCCACAGATACGCAGTATTTT. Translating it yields CASSSDRGPTDTQYF.

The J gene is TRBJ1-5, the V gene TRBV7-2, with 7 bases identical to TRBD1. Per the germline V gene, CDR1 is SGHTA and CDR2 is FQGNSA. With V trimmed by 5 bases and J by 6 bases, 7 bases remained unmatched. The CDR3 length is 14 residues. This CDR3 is CASSADRDRQPQHF. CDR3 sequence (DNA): TGTGCCAGCAGCGCCGACAGGGATCGTCAGCCCCAGCATTTT. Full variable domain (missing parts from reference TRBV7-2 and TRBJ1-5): GAGVSQSPSNKVTEKGKDVELRCDPISGHTALYWYRQSLGQGLEFLIYFQGNSAPDKSGLPSDRFSAERTGGSVSTLTIQRTQQEDSAVYLCASSADRDRQPQHFGDGTRLSIL.

CDR3 loop: CASSLGTSLSSYNEQFF. The CDR3 nucleotides read TGCGCCAGCAGCTTGGGGACTAGCCTGAGCTCCTACAATGAGCAGTTCTTC. V gene TRBV5-1 combines with J gene TRBJ2-1, with 8 bases lining up with TRBD2. The CDR3 contains 17 residues. Looked up from germline, CDR1 is SGHRS and CDR2 is YFSETQ. The ends lost 0 bases at V and 0 bases at J; junction bases unmatched: 5.

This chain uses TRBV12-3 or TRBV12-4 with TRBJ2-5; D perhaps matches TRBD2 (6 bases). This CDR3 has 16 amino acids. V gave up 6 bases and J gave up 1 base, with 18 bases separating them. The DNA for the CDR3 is TGTGCCAGCAGCAGTTCAAACCGGGGGACCCAAGAGACCCAGTACTTC. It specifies CASSSSNRGTQETQYF.

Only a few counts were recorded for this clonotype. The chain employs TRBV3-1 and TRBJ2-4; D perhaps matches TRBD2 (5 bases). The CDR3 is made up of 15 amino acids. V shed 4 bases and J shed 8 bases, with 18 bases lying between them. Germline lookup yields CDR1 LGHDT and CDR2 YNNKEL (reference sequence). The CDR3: CASSRTPGELDIQYF. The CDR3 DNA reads TGTGCCAGCAGCCGGACCCCCGGGGAACTTGACATTCAGTACTTC.

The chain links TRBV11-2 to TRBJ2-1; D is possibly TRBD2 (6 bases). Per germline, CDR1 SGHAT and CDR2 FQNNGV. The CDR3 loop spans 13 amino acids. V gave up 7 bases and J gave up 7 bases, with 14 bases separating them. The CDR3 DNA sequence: TGTGCCAGCATTCTCGGGAGTGGTAATGAGCAGTTCTTC. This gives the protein CASILGSGNEQFF.

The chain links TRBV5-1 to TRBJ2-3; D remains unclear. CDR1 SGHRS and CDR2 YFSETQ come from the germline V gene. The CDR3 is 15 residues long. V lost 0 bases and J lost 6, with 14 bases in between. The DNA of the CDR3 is TGCGCCAGCAGCTTGGACCTTACCCCATCGGATACGCAGTATTTT. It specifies CASSLDLTPSDTQYF.

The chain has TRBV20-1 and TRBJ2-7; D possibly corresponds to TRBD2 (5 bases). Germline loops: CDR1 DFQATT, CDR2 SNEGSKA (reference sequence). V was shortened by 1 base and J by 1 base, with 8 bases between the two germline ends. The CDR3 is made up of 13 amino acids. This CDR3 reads CSARVTSSYEQYF. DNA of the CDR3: TGCAGTGCTAGAGTCACTAGTTCCTACGAGCAGTACTTC.

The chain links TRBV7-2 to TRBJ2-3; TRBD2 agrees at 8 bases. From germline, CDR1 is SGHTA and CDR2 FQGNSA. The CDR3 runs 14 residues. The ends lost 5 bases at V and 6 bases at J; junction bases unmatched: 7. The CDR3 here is CASSPRGGGDTQYF. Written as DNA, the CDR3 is TGTGCCAGCAGCCCCAGAGGCGGGGGGGATACGCAGTATTTT.

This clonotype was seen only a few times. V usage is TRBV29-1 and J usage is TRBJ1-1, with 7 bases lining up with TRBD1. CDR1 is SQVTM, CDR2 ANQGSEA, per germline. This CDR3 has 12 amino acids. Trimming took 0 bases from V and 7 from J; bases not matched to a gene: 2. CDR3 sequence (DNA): TGCAGCGTTGAAGAAGGGGGCGGTGAAGCTTTCTTT. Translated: CSVEEGGGEAFF.

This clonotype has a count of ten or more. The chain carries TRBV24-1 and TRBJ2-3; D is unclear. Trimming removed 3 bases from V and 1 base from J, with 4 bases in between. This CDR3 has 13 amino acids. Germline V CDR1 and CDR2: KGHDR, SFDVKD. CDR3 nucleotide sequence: TGTGCCACCAGTGATACGGGCACAGATACGCAGTATTTT. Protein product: CATSDTGTDTQYF.

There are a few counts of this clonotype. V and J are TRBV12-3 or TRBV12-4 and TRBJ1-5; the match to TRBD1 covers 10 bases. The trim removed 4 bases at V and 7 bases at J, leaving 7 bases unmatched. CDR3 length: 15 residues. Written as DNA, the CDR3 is TGTGCCAGCAGTTGGGGGGACAGGGGAGGGCAGCCCCAGCATTTT. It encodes CASSWGDRGGQPQHF.

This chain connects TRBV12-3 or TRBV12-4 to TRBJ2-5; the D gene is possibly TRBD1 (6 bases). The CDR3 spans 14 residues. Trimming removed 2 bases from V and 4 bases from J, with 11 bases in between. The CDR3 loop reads CASSLTTGGETQYF. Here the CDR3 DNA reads TGTGCCAGCAGTTTAACGACAGGCGGAGAGACCCAGTACTTC.

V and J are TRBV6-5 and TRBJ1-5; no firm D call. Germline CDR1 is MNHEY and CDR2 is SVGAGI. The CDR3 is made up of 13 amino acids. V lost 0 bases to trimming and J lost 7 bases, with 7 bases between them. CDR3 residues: CASSYSTSQPQHF. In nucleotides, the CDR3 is TGTGCCAGCAGTTACTCGACGTCCCAGCCCCAGCATTTT.

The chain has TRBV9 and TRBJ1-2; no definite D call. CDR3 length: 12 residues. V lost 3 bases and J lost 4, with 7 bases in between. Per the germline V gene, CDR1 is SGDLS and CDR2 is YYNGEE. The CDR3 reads CASSASGYGYTF. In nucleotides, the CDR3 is TGTGCCAGCAGCGCGAGTGGCTATGGCTACACCTTC.

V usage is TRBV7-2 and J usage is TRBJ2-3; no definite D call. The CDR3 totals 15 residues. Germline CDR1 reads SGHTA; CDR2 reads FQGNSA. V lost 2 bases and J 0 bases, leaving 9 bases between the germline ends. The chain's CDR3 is CASSLYSRSTDTQYF. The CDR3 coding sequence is TGTGCCAGCAGCTTATATAGCCGGAGCACAGATACGCAGTATTTT.

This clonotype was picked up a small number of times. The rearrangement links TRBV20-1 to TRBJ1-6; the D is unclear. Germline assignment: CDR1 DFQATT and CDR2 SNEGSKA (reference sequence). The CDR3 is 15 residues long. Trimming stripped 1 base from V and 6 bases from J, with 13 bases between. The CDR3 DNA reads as TGCAGTGCTAGAGGAGGAGGAGGGTTTAATTCACCCCTCCACTTT. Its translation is CSARGGGGFNSPLHF.